This T cell receptor beta chain was retrieved from a study of cytomegalovirus exposure and HLA in healthy donors. Points from the study as a whole: In a later analysis, a missense DCLRE1C variant was linked to TCR beta V- and J-gene trimming.

The sample holds a few counts of this clone. Its antigen is unidentified. V shed 4 bases and J shed 7 bases, with 16 bases lying between them. CDR3 length: 15 residues. Germline CDR1 reads MNHEY; CDR2 reads SMNVEV (reference sequence). The PCR was carried out with 60 Vbeta primers and 13 Jbeta primers. The method was immunoSEQ multiplex PCR; TCRdb's version includes in-frame clones alone and lacks a portion of them. Seen here are 100,000 to 150,000 clones, 82% observed once, and the top ten hold around 10%. This TCR derives from a male donor in good health and CMV-seropositive. This rearrangement joins TRBV27 to TRBJ1-4, with TRBD1 as a possible D gene (6 bases). Sequencing was performed on PBMCs. The CDR3 spells CASSSTGKITEKLFF. Written as DNA, the CDR3 is TGTGCCAGCAGTTCCACAGGGAAGATCACTGAAAAACTGTTTTTT.